This T cell receptor beta chain was identified in a study of post-analysis software for immune sequencing data. Points from the study as a whole: Elevated frequency relative to controls characterized 4 or 5 TRBV segments in patients, TRBV5-6, TRBV5-1 and TRBV20-1 among them.

This clonotype was seen more than once but under ten times. Its antigen remains unknown. Tagging with unique molecular identifiers was a feature of the TCR beta cDNA libraries. TCRdb used MiXCR to reprocess the PCR reads, holding one entry per CDR3 protein. The sample has 600,000 to 750,000 distinct CDR3 sequences, roughly three fifths seen once; the top ten hold roughly 12%. CDR3 size: 14 residues. CDR1 ENHRY and CDR2 SYGVKD come from the germline V gene. Between the trimmed V and J ends, which lost 2 bases and 2 bases, there was a span of 4 bases. The chain joins TRBV10-3 to TRBJ2-6; no definite D call. This clonotype originated in a girl aged 2-10 years with multiple sclerosis. Sequenced input: blood. The CDR3 DNA reads as TGTGCCATCAGTGAGGCTGCTGGGGCCAACGTCCTGACTTTC. Protein: CAISEAAGANVLTF.